These 30 T cell receptor beta chains were sequenced from one sample in a study of T cells in Graves' hyperthyroidism and ophthalmopathy. The source material, RNA transcripts, was used to amplify TCR beta CDR3 regions. First-round RT-PCR of the TCR CDR3 relied on the HTBI primer set. One entry per CDR3 protein, called by TCRdb with MiXCR from the multiplex PCR reads. Altogether a few hundred thousand distinct CDR3 sequences are present, approximately 18% being singletons, with the ten largest covering under 45%. Sequenced: blood. The origin of the receptors is a man aged 45-65 years with Graves' ophthalmopathy.

This clonotype was seen a few times. The CDR3 reads CASSPSPRDEQYF. CDR3 coding DNA: TGTGCCAGCAGCCCCTCGCCCCGGGACGAGCAGTACTTC. The chain links TRBV3-1 to TRBJ2-7, with D unresolved. V was trimmed by 4 bases and J by 5 bases, leaving 12 bases between them. CDR1 LGHDT and CDR2 YNNKEL come from the germline V gene (reference sequence). The CDR3 has 13 amino acids.

The chain uses TRBV27 and TRBJ2-3; 7 nucleotides agree with TRBD2. The CDR3 runs 16 residues. V lost 5 bases to trimming and J lost 4 bases; unmatched junction nucleotides: 12. The V gene's germline CDR1 is MNHEY and CDR2 SMNVEV (reference sequence). The CDR3 bases are TGTGCCAGCAGTCGACTAATTAGCGGGTCCGCAGATACGCAGTATTTT. Its protein is CASSRLISGSADTQYF.

This clonotype has ten or more counts. This sequence joins TRBV18 and TRBJ1-1; D ambiguous. CDR1 and CDR2 from the germline V gene are KGHSH and LQKENI. This CDR3 is built from 12 residues. Trimming cost V 4 bases and J 5 bases, with 8 bases left between them. The CDR3 sequence is CASSLAQTEAFF. CDR3 nucleotides: TGTGCCAGCTCACTGGCACAGACTGAAGCTTTCTTT. Supplemented by reference TRBV18 and TRBJ1-1, the full variable domain reads NAGVMQNPRHLVRRRGQEARLRCSPMKGHSHVYWYRQLPEEGLKFMVYLQKENIIDESGMPKERFSAEFPKEGPSILRIQQVVRGDSAAYFCASSLAQTEAFFGQGTRLTVV.

In its sample, this clonotype was seen many times. The chain combines TRBV30 with TRBJ2-1; D call uncertain. Germline V gene lookup returns CDR1 GTSNPN and CDR2 SVGIG (reference sequence). Trimming cost V 5 bases and J 5 bases, with 7 bases left between them. The CDR3 loop spans 11 amino acids. In DNA, the CDR3 is TGTGCCTGGGGCCGGAACAATGAGCAGTTCTTC. This gives the protein CAWGRNNEQFF.

The chain joins TRBV5-8 to TRBJ1-3, with 9 bases lining up with TRBD1. This CDR3 comprises 18 residues. The V and J ends lost 4 bases and 4 bases, in that order; junction bases with no gene match: 15. The germline CDR1 and CDR2 sequences are SGHTS and YDEGEE. The CDR3 sequence is CASSQEWGDRGKGNTIYF. The CDR3 DNA reads as TGTGCCAGCAGCCAAGAGTGGGGAGACAGGGGGAAGGGAAACACCATATATTTT.

This clonotype was counted ten times or more. V usage is TRBV7-2 and J usage is TRBJ1-3; a weak D match, TRBD1 (6 bases). Germline V gives CDR1 SGHTA, CDR2 FQGNSA. Trimming removed 4 bases from V and 0 bases from J, with 10 bases in between. The CDR3 runs 15 residues. The CDR3 DNA reads TGTGCCAGCAGCTCAACAGGGAGCTCTGGAAACACCATATATTTT. Residues: CASSSTGSSGNTIYF.

This clonotype was seen only a few times. The V and J genes are TRBV9 and TRBJ2-7; D tentatively fits TRBD1 or TRBD2 (6 bases each). V was clipped by 3 bases and J by 7 bases, with 17 bases between them. CDR3 length equals 14 residues. Germline V lookup: CDR1 SGDLS, CDR2 YYNGEE. The CDR3 region is CASSATGGASEQYF. CDR3 sequence (DNA): TGTGCCAGCAGCGCGACAGGAGGGGCTTCGGAGCAGTACTTC.

J is TRBJ1-5 and V is TRBV28, with D perhaps matching TRBD1 (5 bases). Trimming removed 3 bases from V and 0 bases from J, with 15 bases in between. Per the germline V gene, CDR1 is MDHEN and CDR2 is SYDVKM. The CDR3 consists of 17 residues. This CDR3 is CASSLPVGGVSNQPQHF. Here the CDR3 DNA reads TGTGCCAGCAGTTTGCCGGTGGGAGGGGTTAGCAATCAGCCCCAGCATTTT.

The V call is TRBV2, the J call TRBJ2-3; D is possibly TRBD1 or TRBD2 (5 bases each). CDR1 is SNHLY, CDR2 FYNNEI, per germline. The CDR3 is 14 residues long. The V end lost 1 base, the J end lost 5 bases, and 10 bases lay between the germline ends. CDR3 residues: CASSEDGGRDTQYF. In DNA form, the CDR3 reads TGTGCCAGCAGTGAAGATGGGGGTCGAGATACGCAGTATTTT.

The sample holds many counts of this clonotype. The V gene is TRBV2, the J gene TRBJ2-1; possibly TRBD2 for D (5 bases). Germline CDR1 is SNHLY and CDR2 is FYNNEI. The CDR3 totals 14 residues. Trimming shortened V by 9 bases and J by 4 bases, and 16 bases separated the two germline ends. CDR3 region: CASRWAGLYNEQFF. CDR3 bases: TGTGCCAGTAGGTGGGCAGGACTTTACAATGAGCAGTTCTTC.

The table lists this clonotype with a few counts. The chain carries TRBV4-1 and TRBJ2-5; 8 positions match TRBD1. The CDR3 is 16 residues long. V shed 0 bases, J shed 4 bases, and the junction held 7 bases outside the gene matches. The germline gives CDR1 MGHRA, CDR2 YSYEKL. The CDR3 sequence is CASSQDGTGRGETQYF. In DNA form, the CDR3 reads TGCGCCAGCAGCCAAGATGGGACAGGCCGTGGAGAGACCCAGTACTTC.

In its sample, this clonotype was seen many times. The V call is TRBV5-8, the J call TRBJ1-1; no clear D gene. The germline V and J ends were trimmed by 5 bases and 5 bases, with 16 bases remaining between them. CDR1 is SGHTS, CDR2 YDEGEE, per germline. CDR3 size: 14 residues. The CDR3 region has the DNA TGTGCCAGCAGTCCACCGGGGAGGAGGACTGAAGCTTTCTTT. Translating gives CASSPPGRRTEAFF. Supplemented by reference TRBV5-8 and TRBJ1-1, the full variable domain reads EAGVTQSPTHLIKTRGQQATLRCSPISGHTSVYWYQQALGLGLQFLLWYDEGEERNRGNFPPRFSGRQFPNYSSELNVNALELEDSALYLCASSPPGRRTEAFFGQGTRLTVV.

J is TRBJ1-5 and V is TRBV29-1; D is perhaps TRBD1 (6 bases). This CDR3 is 12 amino acids long. The V gene lost 4 bases and the J gene lost 4 bases, with 8 bases spanning the gap. Germline assignment: CDR1 SQVTM and CDR2 ANQGSEA. The DNA for the CDR3 is TGCAGCGTTGGGACAGTGAATCAGCCCCAGCATTTT. It specifies CSVGTVNQPQHF.

Ten or more counts support this clonotype. J is TRBJ1-1 and V is TRBV12-3 or TRBV12-4; perhaps TRBD1 as D (6 bases). Deletions cut 7 bases from V and 6 bases from J, with 18 bases between. The CDR3 contains 14 residues. The CDR3 DNA sequence: TGTGCCAGCACCGTAAAGACAGAGGGGGCTGAAGCTTTCTTT. This codes for CASTVKTEGAEAFF.

The J gene is TRBJ2-1, the V gene TRBV12-3 or TRBV12-4; the match to TRBD2 covers 7 bases. The CDR3 has 16 residues. The V and J ends lost 1 base and 4 bases, in that order; junction bases with no gene match: 7. The CDR3, as DNA: TGTGCCAGCAGTTTAGAGCCTAGCGGAAAATACAATGAGCAGTTCTTC. Translated: CASSLEPSGKYNEQFF.

In its sample, this clonotype was seen many times. The chain employs TRBV12-3 or TRBV12-4 and TRBJ2-1, with D possibly being TRBD1 (5 bases). The CDR3 covers 16 residues. Trimming took 0 bases from V and 4 from J, leaving 13 bases between them. The CDR3 nucleotides are TGTGCCAGCAGTTTAGCGGACACTTCGCTATACAATGAGCAGTTCTTC. Translation gives CASSLADTSLYNEQFF.

A note on this clonotype: Its ends do not fully match the called genes, so a read error is possible. The chain carries TRBV7-9 and TRBJ2-7; possible D gene TRBD1, 5 bases. CDR3 size: 12 residues. Germline values: CDR1 SEHNR, CDR2 FQNEAQ (reference sequence). The CDR3 nucleotides are TGTGCCAGCGGCTTAATCAGGGACGAGCAGTACTTC. This gives the protein CASGLIRDEQYF.

This clonotype appeared a few times. This chain uses TRBV7-2 with TRBJ2-7; D is unresolved. CDR3 size: 12 residues. Germline V gene sequence: CDR1 SGHTA, CDR2 FQGNSA. The V end was cut by 5 bases, the J end by 4 bases, with 9 bases between. The DNA of the CDR3 is TGTGCCAGCAGCCAGAGCCGGTACGAGCAGTACTTC. Translated, it gives CASSQSRYEQYF.

There are many counts of this clonotype. This chain connects TRBV6-1 to TRBJ2-7, with 7 bases aligning to TRBD1. The CDR3 extends over 14 amino acids. Looked up from germline, CDR1 is MNHNS and CDR2 is SASEGT. The V segment lost 4 bases and the J segment 3 bases; nucleotides outside the gene matches: 6. CDR3 coding DNA: TGTGCCAGCAGTGGACAGGGCCTCAACTACGAGCAGTACTTC. The encoded protein is CASSGQGLNYEQYF.

V and J are TRBV9 and TRBJ1-2; D unclear. Trimming left V 2 bases short and J 6 bases short, with 23 bases between. Germline V gene sequence: CDR1 SGDLS, CDR2 YYNGEE. The CDR3 sequence is 17 residues long. CDR3 protein: CASSVGPDQSTGDGYTF. CDR3 DNA sequence: TGTGCCAGCAGCGTCGGCCCAGACCAGAGTACCGGCGATGGCTACACCTTC. Combining the CDR3 with reference TRBV9 and TRBJ1-2 gives the whole variable domain DSGVTQTPKHLITATGQRVTLRCSPRSGDLSVYWYQQSLDQGLQFLIQYYNGEERAKGNILERFSAQQFPDLHSELNLSSLELGDSALYFCASSVGPDQSTGDGYTFGSGTRLTVV.

CDR3 amino acids: CASGIAGVDGTDTQYF. DNA of the CDR3: TGTGCCAGTGGTATAGCGGGAGTTGATGGCACAGATACGCAGTATTTT. The rearrangement joins TRBV12-3 or TRBV12-4 to TRBJ2-3; 9 positions match TRBD2. V trimming: 9 bases; J trimming: 1 base; junction bases outside the gene matches: 11. The CDR3 is 16 residues long.

This chain links TRBV7-2 with TRBJ1-5, with 8 bases aligning to TRBD1. Germline assignment: CDR1 SGHTA and CDR2 FQGNSA. The CDR3 covers 15 residues. V lost 1 base, J lost 7 bases, and 6 bases stayed unmatched. The CDR3 DNA reads TGTGCCAGCAGCTTAGGGACAGGGTGGGAGCAGCCCCAGCATTTT. This sequence encodes CASSLGTGWEQPQHF.

The sample holds a few counts of this clonotype. This chain joins TRBV6-2 or TRBV6-3 and TRBJ1-5; D possibly corresponds to TRBD1 (5 bases). Between the trimmed V and J ends, which lost 6 bases and 13 bases, there was a span of 19 bases. CDR1 and CDR2 (germline): MNHEY, SVGEGT. CDR3 length equals 13 residues. For the CDR3, the DNA is TGTGCCAGCAGCCTGCATGTTGGGGGGGGTCAGCATTTT. Its protein product is CASSLHVGGGQHF.

This clonotype was recorded many times. The rearrangement uses TRBV20-1 and TRBJ2-1; the match to TRBD2 covers 11 bases. The V and J ends lost 6 bases and 9 bases, in that order; junction bases with no gene match: 13. The CDR3 totals 15 residues. CDR1 and CDR2 from the germline V gene are DFQATT and SNEGSKA (reference sequence). The DNA for the CDR3 is TGCAGTGCCCTACCAACTAGCGGGAGTAAATCTGAGCAGTTCTTC. It translates to CSALPTSGSKSEQFF.

The rearrangement uses TRBV7-9 and TRBJ2-3; 8 bases map to TRBD2. V dropped 7 bases and J dropped 0; count of bases not matched to a gene: 6. CDR1 is SEHNR and CDR2 is FQNEAQ in the germline V gene (reference sequence). The CDR3 sequence is 15 residues long. CDR3 sequence (DNA): TGTGCCAGCATCCGGGGGGGGGCTAGCACAGATACGCAGTATTTT. Amino acids: CASIRGGASTDTQYF.

The V call is TRBV6-1, the J call TRBJ2-5; 7 positions agree with TRBD2. V was pared by 8 bases and J by 2 bases, with 8 bases of the junction left unmatched. The CDR3 runs to 14 residues. CDR1 and CDR2 from the germline V gene are MNHNS and SASEGT. The CDR3 DNA reads TGTGCCAGCTTAGTAGCGGGTATACAAGAGACCCAGTACTTC. Its translation is CASLVAGIQETQYF.

There are many counts of this clonotype. The gene calls are TRBV20-1 and TRBJ2-7; D call uncertain. Deletions cut 0 bases from V and 0 bases from J, with 9 bases between. CDR3 length: 14 residues. Germline lookup yields CDR1 DFQATT and CDR2 SNEGSKA (reference sequence). CDR3 sequence: CSARDSEFSYEQYF. In DNA form, the CDR3 reads TGCAGTGCTAGAGATTCCGAGTTCTCCTACGAGCAGTACTTC.

J is TRBJ2-7 and V is TRBV6-2 or TRBV6-3; D is perhaps TRBD1 or TRBD2 (6 bases each). The V gene's germline CDR1 is MNHEY and CDR2 SVGEGT. This CDR3 is built from 14 residues. The V end was cut by 3 bases, the J end by 6 bases, with 15 bases between. The CDR3 is CASSYRGGLSEQYF. The CDR3 nucleotides read TGTGCCAGCAGTTATCGTGGGGGGCTAAGCGAGCAGTACTTC.

V and J are TRBV19 and TRBJ2-5; D not resolved. Between the trimmed V and J ends, which lost 4 bases and 1 base, there was a span of 7 bases. CDR3 size: 13 residues. CDR1 and CDR2 (germline): LNHDA, SQIVND (reference sequence). CDR3 sequence: CASSRNSQETQYF. CDR3 bases: TGTGCCAGTAGTAGGAACAGCCAAGAGACCCAGTACTTC.

This clonotype was counted a few times. V gene TRBV7-9 combines with J gene TRBJ2-7; the match to TRBD1 covers 7 bases. V trimming: 5 bases; J trimming: 2 bases; junction bases outside the gene matches: 9. The CDR3 has 15 residues. CDR1 SEHNR and CDR2 FQNEAQ come from the germline V gene (reference sequence). In DNA form, the CDR3 reads TGTGCCAGCAGCCCATCACAGGGGCGCCCCTACGAGCAGTACTTC. Translation: CASSPSQGRPYEQYF.